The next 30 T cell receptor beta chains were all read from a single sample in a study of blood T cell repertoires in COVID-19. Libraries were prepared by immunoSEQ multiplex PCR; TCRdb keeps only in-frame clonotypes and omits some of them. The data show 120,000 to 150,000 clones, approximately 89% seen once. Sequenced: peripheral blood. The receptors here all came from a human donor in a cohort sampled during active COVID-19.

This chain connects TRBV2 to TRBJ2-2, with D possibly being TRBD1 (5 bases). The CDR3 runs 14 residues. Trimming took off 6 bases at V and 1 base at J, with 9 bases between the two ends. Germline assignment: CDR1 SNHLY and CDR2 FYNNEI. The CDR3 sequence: CASSRDRNTGELFF. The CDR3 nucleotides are TGTGCCAGCAGCCGAGACAGGAACACCGGGGAGCTGTTTTTT.

The CDR3 reads CASSLDRVVETQYF. Written as DNA, the CDR3 is TGCGCCAGCAGCTTGGATCGGGTTGTAGAGACCCAGTACTTC. This rearrangement joins TRBV5-1 to TRBJ2-5; D gene unclear. The germline V and J ends were trimmed by 0 bases and 4 bases, with 10 bases remaining between them. The length of the CDR3 is 14 residues. CDR1 is SGHRS, CDR2 YFSETQ, per germline.

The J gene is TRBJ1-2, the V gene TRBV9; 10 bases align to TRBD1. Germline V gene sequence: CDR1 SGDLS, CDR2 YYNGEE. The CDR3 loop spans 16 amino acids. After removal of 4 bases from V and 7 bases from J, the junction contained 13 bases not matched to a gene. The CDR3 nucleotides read TGTGCCAGCAGCCCAAGTACCGGGACAGGGGCTTCTGGCTACACCTTC. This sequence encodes CASSPSTGTGASGYTF.

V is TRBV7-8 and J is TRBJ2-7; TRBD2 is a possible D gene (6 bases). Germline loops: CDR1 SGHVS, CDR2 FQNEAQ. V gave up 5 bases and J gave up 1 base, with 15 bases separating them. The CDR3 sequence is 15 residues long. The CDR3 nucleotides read TGTGCCAGCAGCGCCGGGAGCGTGGGTTCCTACGAGCAGTACTTC. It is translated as CASSAGSVGSYEQYF. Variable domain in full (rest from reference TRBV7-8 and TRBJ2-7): GAGVSQSPRYKVAKRGQDVALRCDPISGHVSLFWYQQALGQGPEFLTYFQNEAQLDKSGLPSDRFFAERPEGSVSTLKIQRTQQEDSAVYLCASSAGSVGSYEQYFGPGTRLTVT.

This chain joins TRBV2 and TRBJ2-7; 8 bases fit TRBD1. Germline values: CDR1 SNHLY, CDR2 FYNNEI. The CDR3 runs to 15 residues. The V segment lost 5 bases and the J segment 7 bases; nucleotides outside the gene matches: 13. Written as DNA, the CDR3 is TGTGCCAGCAGTTACCGGACAGGGCTCTTAGGGGAGCAGTACTTC. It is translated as CASSYRTGLLGEQYF.

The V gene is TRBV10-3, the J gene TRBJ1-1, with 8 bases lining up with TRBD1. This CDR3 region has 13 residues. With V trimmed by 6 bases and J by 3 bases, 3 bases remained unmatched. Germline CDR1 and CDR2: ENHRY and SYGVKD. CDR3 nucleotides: TGTGCCATCAGCCAGACAGGGGACACTGAAGCTTTCTTT. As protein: CAISQTGDTEAFF.

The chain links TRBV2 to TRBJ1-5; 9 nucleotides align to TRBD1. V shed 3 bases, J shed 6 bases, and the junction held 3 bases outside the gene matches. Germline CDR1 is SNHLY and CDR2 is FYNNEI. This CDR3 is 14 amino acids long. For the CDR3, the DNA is TGTGCCAGCAGTGAGGGACAGGGTATTCAGCCCCAGCATTTT. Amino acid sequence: CASSEGQGIQPQHF.

CDR3 protein: CASSLSGATGELFF. In DNA, the CDR3 is TGTGCCAGCAGCTTAAGCGGGGCTACCGGGGAGCTGTTTTTT. The chain couples TRBV7-3 to TRBJ2-2; a possible D gene is TRBD2 (6 bases). CDR3 size: 14 residues. Germline V CDR1 and CDR2: SGHTA, FQGTGA. The V and J ends lost 1 base and 5 bases respectively, with 8 bases between them.

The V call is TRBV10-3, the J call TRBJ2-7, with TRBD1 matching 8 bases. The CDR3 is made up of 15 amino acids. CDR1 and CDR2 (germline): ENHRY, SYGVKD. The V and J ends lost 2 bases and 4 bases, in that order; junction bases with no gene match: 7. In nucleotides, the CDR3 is TGTGCCATCAGTGAGGCGGACAGGGTTACGTACGAGCAGTACTTC. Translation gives CAISEADRVTYEQYF.

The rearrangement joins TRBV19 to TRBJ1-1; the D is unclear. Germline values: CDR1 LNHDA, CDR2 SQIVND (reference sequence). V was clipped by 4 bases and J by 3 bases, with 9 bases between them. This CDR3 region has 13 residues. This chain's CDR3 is CASSNSRHTEAFF. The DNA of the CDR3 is TGTGCCAGTAGTAACAGCAGGCACACTGAAGCTTTCTTT.

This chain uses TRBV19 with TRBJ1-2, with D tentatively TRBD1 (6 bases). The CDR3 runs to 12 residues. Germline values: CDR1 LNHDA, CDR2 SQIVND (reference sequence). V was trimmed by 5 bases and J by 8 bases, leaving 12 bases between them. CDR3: CASSVQGYGYTF. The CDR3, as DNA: TGTGCCAGTAGTGTACAGGGATACGGCTACACCTTC.

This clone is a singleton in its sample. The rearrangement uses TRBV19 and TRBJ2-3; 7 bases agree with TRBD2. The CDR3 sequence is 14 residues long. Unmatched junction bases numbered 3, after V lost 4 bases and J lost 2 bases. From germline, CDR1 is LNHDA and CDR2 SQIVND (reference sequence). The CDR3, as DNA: TGTGCCAGTAGTACAGCGGGGACCACAGATACGCAGTATTTT. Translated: CASSTAGTTDTQYF. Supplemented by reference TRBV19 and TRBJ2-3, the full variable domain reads DGGITQSPKYLFRKEGQNVTLSCEQNLNHDAMYWYRQDPGQGLRLIYYSQIVNDFQKGDIAEGYSVSREKKESFPLTVTSAQKNPTAFYLCASSTAGTTDTQYFGPGTRLTVL.

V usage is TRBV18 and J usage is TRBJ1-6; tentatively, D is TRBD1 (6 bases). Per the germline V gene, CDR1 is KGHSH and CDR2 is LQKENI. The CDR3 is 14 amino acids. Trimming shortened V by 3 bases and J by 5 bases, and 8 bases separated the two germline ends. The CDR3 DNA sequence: TGTGCCAGCTCACCGGACAGTAATAATTCACCCCTCCACTTT. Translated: CASSPDSNNSPLHF.

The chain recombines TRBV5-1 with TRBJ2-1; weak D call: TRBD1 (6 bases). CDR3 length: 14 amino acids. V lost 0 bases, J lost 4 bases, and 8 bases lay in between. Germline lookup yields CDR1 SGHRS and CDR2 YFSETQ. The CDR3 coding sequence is TGCGCCAGCAGCTTGGCGGGACAATACAATGAGCAGTTCTTC. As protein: CASSLAGQYNEQFF.

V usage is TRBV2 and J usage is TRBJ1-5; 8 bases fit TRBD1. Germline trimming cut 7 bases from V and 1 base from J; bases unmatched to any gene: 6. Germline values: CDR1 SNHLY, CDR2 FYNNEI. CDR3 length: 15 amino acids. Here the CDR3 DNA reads TGTGCCAGCACCGGAGACAGGGGAAGCAATCAGCCCCAGCATTTT. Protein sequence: CASTGDRGSNQPQHF.

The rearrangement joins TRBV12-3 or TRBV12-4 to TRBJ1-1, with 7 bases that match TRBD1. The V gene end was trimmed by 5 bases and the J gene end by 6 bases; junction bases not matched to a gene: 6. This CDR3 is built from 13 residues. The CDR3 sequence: CASSVTGEAEAFF. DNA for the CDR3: TGTGCCAGCAGTGTCACAGGGGAGGCTGAAGCTTTCTTT.

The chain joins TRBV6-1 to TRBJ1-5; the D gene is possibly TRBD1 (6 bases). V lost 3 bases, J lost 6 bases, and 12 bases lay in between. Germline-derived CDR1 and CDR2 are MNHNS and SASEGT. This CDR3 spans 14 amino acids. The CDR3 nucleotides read TGTGCCAGCAGTGAGCCGACAGGTAGTCAGCCCCAGCATTTT. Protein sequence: CASSEPTGSQPQHF.

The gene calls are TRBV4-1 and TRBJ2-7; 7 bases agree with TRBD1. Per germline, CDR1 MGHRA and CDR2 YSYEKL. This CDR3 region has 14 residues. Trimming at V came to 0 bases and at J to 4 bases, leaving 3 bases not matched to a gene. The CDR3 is CASSQEQGWYEQYF. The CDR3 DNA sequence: TGCGCCAGCAGCCAAGAACAGGGGTGGTACGAGCAGTACTTC.

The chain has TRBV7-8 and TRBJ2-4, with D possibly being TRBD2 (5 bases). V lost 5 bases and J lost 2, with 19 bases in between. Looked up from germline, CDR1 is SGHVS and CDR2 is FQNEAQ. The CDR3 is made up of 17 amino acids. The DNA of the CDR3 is TGTGCCAGCAGCCCCCAGGTCGGGGTTTGGACCAAAAACATTCAGTACTTC. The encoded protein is CASSPQVGVWTKNIQYF.

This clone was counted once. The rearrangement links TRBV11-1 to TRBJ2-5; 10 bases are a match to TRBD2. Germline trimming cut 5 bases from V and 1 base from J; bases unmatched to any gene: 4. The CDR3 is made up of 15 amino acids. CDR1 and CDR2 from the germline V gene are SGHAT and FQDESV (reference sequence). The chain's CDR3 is CASSRTSGPQETQYF. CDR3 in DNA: TGTGCCAGCAGCCGGACTAGCGGACCCCAAGAGACCCAGTACTTC. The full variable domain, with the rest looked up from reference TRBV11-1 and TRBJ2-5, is EAEVAQSPRYKITEKSQAVAFWCDPISGHATLYWYRQILGQGPELLVQFQDESVVDDSQLPKDRFSAERLKGVDSTLKIQPAELGDSAMYLCASSRTSGPQETQYFGPGTRLLVL.

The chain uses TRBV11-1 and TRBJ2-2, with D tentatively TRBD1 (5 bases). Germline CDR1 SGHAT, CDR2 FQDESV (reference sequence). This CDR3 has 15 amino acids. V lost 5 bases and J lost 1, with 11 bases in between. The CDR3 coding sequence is TGTGCCAGCAGCCTAAGAACAGGGAACACCGGGGAGCTGTTTTTT. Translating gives CASSLRTGNTGELFF.

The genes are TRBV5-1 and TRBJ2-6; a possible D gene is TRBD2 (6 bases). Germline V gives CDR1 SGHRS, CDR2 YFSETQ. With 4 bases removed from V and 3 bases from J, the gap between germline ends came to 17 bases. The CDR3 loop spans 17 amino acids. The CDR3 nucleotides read TGCGCCAGCAGCCTCCGGGACTCCGCTAGTGGGGCCAACGTCCTGACTTTC. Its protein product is CASSLRDSASGANVLTF.

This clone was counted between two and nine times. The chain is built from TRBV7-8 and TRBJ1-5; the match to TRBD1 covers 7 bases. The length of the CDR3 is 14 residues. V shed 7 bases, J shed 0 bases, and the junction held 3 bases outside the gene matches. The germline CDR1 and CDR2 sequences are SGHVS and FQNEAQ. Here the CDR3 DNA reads TGTGCCAGCAAAGGGGGCTATAGCAATCAGCCCCAGCATTTT. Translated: CASKGGYSNQPQHF.

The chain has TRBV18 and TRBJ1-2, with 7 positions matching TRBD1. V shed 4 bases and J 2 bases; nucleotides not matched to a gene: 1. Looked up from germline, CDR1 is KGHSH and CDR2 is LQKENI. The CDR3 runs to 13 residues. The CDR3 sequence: CASSLDRNYGYTF. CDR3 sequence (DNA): TGTGCCAGCTCACTGGACAGGAACTATGGCTACACCTTC.

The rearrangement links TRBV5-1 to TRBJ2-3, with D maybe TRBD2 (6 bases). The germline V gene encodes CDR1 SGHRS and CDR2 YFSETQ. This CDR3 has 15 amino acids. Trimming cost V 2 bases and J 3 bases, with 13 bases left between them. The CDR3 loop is CASSLAGFGTDTQYF. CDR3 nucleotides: TGCGCCAGCAGCTTAGCGGGCTTTGGTACAGATACGCAGTATTTT.

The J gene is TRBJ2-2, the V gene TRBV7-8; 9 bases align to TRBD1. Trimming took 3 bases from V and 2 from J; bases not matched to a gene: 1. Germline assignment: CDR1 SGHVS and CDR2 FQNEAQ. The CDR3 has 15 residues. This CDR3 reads CASSLTGGNTGELFF. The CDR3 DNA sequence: TGTGCCAGCAGCTTGACAGGGGGAAACACCGGGGAGCTGTTTTTT.

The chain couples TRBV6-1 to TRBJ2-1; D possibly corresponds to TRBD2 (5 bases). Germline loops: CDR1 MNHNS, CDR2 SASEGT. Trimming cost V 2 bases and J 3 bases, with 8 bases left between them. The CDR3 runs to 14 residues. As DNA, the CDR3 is TGTGCCAGCAGTGAAAGTACTAGCTACAATGAGCAGTTCTTC. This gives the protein CASSESTSYNEQFF.

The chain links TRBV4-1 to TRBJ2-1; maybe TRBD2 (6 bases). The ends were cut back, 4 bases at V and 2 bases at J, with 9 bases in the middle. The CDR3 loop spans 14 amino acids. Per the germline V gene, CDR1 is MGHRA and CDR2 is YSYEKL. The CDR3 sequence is CASSRERAYNEQFF. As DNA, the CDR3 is TGCGCCAGCAGCCGCGAGCGGGCCTACAATGAGCAGTTCTTC.

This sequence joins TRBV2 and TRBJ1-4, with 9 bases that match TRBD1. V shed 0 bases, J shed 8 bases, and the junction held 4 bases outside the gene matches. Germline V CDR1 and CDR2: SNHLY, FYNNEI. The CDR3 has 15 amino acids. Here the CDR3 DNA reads TGTGCCAGCAGTGAAGCGGGACAGGGAATCGAAAAACTGTTTTTT. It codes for CASSEAGQGIEKLFF. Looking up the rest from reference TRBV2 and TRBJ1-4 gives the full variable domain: EPEVTQTPSHQVTQMGQEVILRCVPISNHLYFYWYRQILGQKVEFLVSFYNNEISEKSEIFDDQFSVERPDGSNFTLKIRSTKLEDSAMYFCASSEAGQGIEKLFFGSGTQLSVL.

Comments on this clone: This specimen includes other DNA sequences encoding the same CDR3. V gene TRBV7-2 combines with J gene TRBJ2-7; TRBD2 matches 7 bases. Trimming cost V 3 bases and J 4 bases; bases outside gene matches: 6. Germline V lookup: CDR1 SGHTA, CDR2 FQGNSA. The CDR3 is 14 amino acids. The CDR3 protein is CASSLGSGGYEQYF. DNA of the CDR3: TGTGCCAGCAGCTTGGGGTCGGGGGGATACGAGCAGTACTTC.